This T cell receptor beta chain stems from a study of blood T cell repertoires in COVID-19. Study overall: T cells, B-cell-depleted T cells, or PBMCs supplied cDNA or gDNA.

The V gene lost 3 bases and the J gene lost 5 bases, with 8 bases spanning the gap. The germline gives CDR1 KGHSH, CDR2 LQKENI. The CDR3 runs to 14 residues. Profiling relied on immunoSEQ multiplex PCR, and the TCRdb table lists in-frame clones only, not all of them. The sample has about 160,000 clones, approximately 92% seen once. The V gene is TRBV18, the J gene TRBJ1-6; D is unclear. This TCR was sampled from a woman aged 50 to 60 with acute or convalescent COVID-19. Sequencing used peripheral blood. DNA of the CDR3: TGTGCCAGCTCACCCGACGGGAATAATTCACCCCTCCACTTT. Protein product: CASSPDGNNSPLHF.